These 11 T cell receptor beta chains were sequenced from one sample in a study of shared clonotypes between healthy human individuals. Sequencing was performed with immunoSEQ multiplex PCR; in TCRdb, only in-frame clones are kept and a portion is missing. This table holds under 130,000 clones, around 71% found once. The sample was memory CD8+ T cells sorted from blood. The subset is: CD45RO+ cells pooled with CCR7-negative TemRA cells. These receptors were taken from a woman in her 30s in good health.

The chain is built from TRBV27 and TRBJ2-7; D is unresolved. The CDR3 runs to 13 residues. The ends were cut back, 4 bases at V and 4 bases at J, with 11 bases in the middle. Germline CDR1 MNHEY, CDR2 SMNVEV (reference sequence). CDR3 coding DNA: TGTGCCAGCAGTTGGACCAGCCGGTACGAGCAGTACTTC. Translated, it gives CASSWTSRYEQYF.

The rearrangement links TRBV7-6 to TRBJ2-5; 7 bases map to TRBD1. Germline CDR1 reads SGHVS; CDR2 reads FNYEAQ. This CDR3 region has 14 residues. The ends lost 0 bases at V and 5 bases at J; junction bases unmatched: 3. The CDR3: CASSLATGKETQYF. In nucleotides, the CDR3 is TGTGCCAGCAGCTTAGCGACAGGGAAGGAGACCCAGTACTTC.

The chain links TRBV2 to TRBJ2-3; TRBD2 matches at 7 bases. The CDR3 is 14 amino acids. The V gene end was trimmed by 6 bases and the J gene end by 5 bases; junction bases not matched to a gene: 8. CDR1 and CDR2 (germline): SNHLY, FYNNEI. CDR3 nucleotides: TGTGCCAGCAGGGAACCGGGACTACTAGATACGCAGTATTTT. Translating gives CASREPGLLDTQYF.

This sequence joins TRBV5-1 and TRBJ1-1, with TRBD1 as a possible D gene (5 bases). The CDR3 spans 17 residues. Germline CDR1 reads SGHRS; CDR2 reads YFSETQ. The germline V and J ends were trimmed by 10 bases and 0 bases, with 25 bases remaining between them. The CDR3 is CARYVNEGIQMNTEAFF. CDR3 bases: TGCGCCCGCTACGTAAACGAGGGGATCCAAATGAACACTGAAGCTTTCTTT.

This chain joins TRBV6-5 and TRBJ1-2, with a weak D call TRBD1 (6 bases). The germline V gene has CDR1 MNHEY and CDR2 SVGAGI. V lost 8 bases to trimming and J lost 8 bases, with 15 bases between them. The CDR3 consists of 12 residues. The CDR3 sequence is CASHYGGGGYTF. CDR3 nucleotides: TGTGCCAGCCATTACGGGGGGGGCGGCTACACCTTC.

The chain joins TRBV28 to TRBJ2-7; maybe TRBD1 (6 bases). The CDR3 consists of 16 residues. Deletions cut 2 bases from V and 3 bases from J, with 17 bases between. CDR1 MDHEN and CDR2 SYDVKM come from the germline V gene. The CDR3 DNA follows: TGTGCCAGCAGTTTAGGGTCCAGACAGGTCATCTACGAGCAGTACTTC. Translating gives CASSLGSRQVIYEQYF.

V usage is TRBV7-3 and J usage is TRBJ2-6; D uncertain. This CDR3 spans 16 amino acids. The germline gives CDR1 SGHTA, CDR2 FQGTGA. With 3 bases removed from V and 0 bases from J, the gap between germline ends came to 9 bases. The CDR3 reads CASSFGVISGANVLTF. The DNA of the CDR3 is TGTGCCAGCAGCTTTGGGGTAATCTCTGGGGCCAACGTCCTGACTTTC.

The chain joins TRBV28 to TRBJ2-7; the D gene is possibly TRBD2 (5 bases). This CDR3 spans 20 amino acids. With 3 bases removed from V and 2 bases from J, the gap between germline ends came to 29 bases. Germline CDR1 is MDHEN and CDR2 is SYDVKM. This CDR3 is CASSLGFWGPLGWRTYEQYF. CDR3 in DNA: TGTGCCAGCAGTTTGGGATTTTGGGGTCCTTTGGGGTGGAGGACCTACGAGCAGTACTTC.

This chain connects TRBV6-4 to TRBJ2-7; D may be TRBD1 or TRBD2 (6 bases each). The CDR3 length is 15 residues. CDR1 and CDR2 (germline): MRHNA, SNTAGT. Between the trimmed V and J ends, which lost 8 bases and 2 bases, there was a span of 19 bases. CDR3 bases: TGTGCCAGCCACCAATGGGGGGACAACCCCTACGAGCAGTACTTC. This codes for CASHQWGDNPYEQYF.

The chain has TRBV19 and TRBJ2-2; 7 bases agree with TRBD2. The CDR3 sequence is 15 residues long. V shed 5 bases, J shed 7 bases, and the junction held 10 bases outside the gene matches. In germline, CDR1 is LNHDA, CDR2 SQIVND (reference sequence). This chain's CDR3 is CASSQGGSNFGELFF. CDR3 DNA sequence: TGTGCCAGTAGTCAGGGCGGGAGTAATTTCGGGGAGCTGTTTTTT. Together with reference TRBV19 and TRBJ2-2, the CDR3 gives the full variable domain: DGGITQSPKYLFRKEGQNVTLSCEQNLNHDAMYWYRQDPGQGLRLIYYSQIVNDFQKGDIAEGYSVSREKKESFPLTVTSAQKNPTAFYLCASSQGGSNFGELFFGEGSRLTVL.

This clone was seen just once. CDR3 amino acids: CASSPRGLSYEQYF. As DNA, the CDR3 is TGTGCCAGCTCACCACGAGGCCTCTCCTACGAGCAGTACTTC. V gene TRBV18 combines with J gene TRBJ2-7; D is uncertain. The V gene's germline CDR1 is KGHSH and CDR2 LQKENI. V dropped 1 base and J dropped 0 bases, with 7 bases sitting between them. The CDR3 has 14 residues.